What follows is one T cell receptor (beta chain) and its context. Its antigen is as yet unknown. Version v3.0 of the immunoSEQ assay was performed at survey level. Sequencing used immunoSEQ multiplex PCR; TCRdb keeps in-frame clones, though not all of them. The sample holds 25,000 to 35,000 clones, 85% to 90% seen once. This specimen belongs to a study of long-term antiretroviral therapy in people with HIV. In germline, CDR1 is LNHDA, CDR2 SQIVND (reference sequence). V was clipped by 6 bases and J by 1 base, with 16 bases between them. CDR3 length equals 16 residues. Every participant gave one or more pre-ART and two or more post-ART PBMC samples. Broader study findings: Records did not include ART adherence, viral resistance or therapy changes. It was observed that HIV repertoires exhibited narrower CDR3 length ranges than controls.

The chain employs TRBV19 and TRBJ1-5, with a possible D match to TRBD1 (6 bases). Source: unsorted PBMCs, taken 0.8 years after starting antiretroviral therapy. The sequence came from a woman younger than 45 with HIV. DNA of the CDR3: TGTGCCAGTAGGAACACAGGGCAGTCAAGCAATCAGCCCCAGCATTTT. Translated, it gives CASRNTGQSSNQPQHF.